The 32 T cell receptor beta chains below were found in one sample sequenced in a study of preoperative IRX-2 immunotherapy in early breast cancer. Using immunoSEQ multiplex PCR, the repertoire was profiled, and TCRdb retains in-frame clones only, with some absent. The sample has approximately 38,000 clones, 75% to 85% seen once. Treatment defined: preoperative locoregional IRX-2 cytokine immunotherapy. Sequenced material: lymph node tissue, taken after IRX-2 immunotherapy. These receptors originate from a human donor with breast cancer.

The rearrangement uses TRBV19 and TRBJ1-1; D gene unclear. The CDR3 spans 13 residues. V was cut by 5 bases and J by 3 bases, with 10 bases left in between. Germline loops: CDR1 LNHDA, CDR2 SQIVND (reference sequence). For the CDR3, the DNA is TGTGCCAGTAGTCCTGGGTGGGACACTGAAGCTTTCTTT. Protein sequence: CASSPGWDTEAFF.

The CDR3 region is CASSYSGQGVYEQYF. DNA of the CDR3: TGTGCCAGCAGTTACTCGGGACAGGGGGTCTACGAGCAGTACTTC. This chain connects TRBV6-8 to TRBJ2-7, with TRBD1 matching 11 bases. There are 15 residues in the CDR3. V gave up 0 bases and J gave up 3 bases; unmatched junction bases: 1. Germline values: CDR1 MNHGY, CDR2 SAAAGT.

The chain is built from TRBV6-8 and TRBJ2-4, with D unresolved. The V gene lost 6 bases and the J gene lost 6 bases, with 12 bases spanning the gap. Germline V gives CDR1 MNHGY, CDR2 SAAAGT. This CDR3 contains 13 residues. The CDR3 DNA follows: TGTGCCAGCAGCTCAGGTATACGAAACATTCAGTACTTC. Amino acids: CASSSGIRNIQYF.

The rearrangement links TRBV5-1 to TRBJ1-4; D unresolved. Per the germline V gene, CDR1 is SGHRS and CDR2 is YFSETQ. V dropped 0 bases and J dropped 8 bases, with 14 bases sitting between them. The CDR3 is 15 residues long. CDR3: CASSLVGGTGEKLFF. CDR3 sequence (DNA): TGCGCCAGCAGCTTGGTCGGCGGAACGGGAGAAAAACTGTTTTTT. Full variable domain (rest looked up from reference TRBV5-1 and TRBJ1-4): KAGVTQTPRYLIKTRGQQVTLSCSPISGHRSVSWYQQTPGQGLQFLFEYFSETQRNKGNFPGRFSGRQFSNSRSEMNVSTLELGDSALYLCASSLVGGTGEKLFFGSGTQLSVL.

This clone has a handful of counts. The genes are TRBV28 and TRBJ2-7, with unresolved D. Germline V gene sequence: CDR1 MDHEN, CDR2 SYDVKM. The V and J ends lost 2 bases and 3 bases respectively, with 8 bases between them. This CDR3 contains 13 residues. The CDR3 DNA is TGTGCCAGCAGTTTACCCCGCAGCTACGAGCAGTACTTC. Translating it yields CASSLPRSYEQYF. Together with reference TRBV28 and TRBJ2-7, the CDR3 gives the full variable domain: DVKVTQSSRYLVKRTGEKVFLECVQDMDHENMFWYRQDPGLGLRLIYFSYDVKMKEKGDIPEGYSVSREKKERFSLILESASTNQTSMYLCASSLPRSYEQYFGPGTRLTVT.

The J gene is TRBJ2-5, the V gene TRBV11-3; 9 bases are shared with TRBD2. The CDR3 spans 15 residues. The germline V gene has CDR1 SGHNT and CDR2 YENEEA. V lost 4 bases to trimming and J lost 6 bases; unmatched junction nucleotides: 9. CDR3 DNA: TGTGCCAGCAGCTCCACTGGCGGGGGGGACAAGACCCAGTACTTC. This sequence encodes CASSSTGGGDKTQYF.

The chain combines TRBV11-3 with TRBJ1-6, with 7 bases that match TRBD1. V trimming: 6 bases; J trimming: 7 bases; junction bases outside the gene matches: 12. Germline V gene sequence: CDR1 SGHNT, CDR2 YENEEA. The CDR3 totals 16 residues. The CDR3 region is CASRHDRVRPNSPLHF. The CDR3 nucleotides are TGTGCCAGCAGACACGACAGGGTTCGGCCGAATTCACCCCTCCACTTT.

The chain combines TRBV5-1 with TRBJ2-7; 10 bases are shared with TRBD1. The CDR3 is 14 amino acids. V was pared by 4 bases and J by 2 bases, with 3 bases of the junction left unmatched. In germline, CDR1 is SGHRS, CDR2 YFSETQ. The CDR3 loop reads CASSGTGVTYEQYF. In DNA, the CDR3 is TGCGCCAGCAGCGGGACAGGGGTCACCTACGAGCAGTACTTC.

This clone was seen more than once but under ten times. The J gene is TRBJ2-1, the V gene TRBV19; D may be TRBD1 (6 bases). The CDR3 consists of 12 residues. The V and J ends lost 5 bases and 10 bases respectively, with 12 bases between them. The germline gives CDR1 LNHDA, CDR2 SQIVND (reference sequence). The CDR3 is CASSQQGREQFF. The CDR3 DNA sequence: TGTGCCAGTAGTCAACAGGGAAGGGAGCAGTTCTTC.

Of note for this clone: A read error may account for a junction end that differs from germline. This chain links TRBV6-1 with TRBJ1-5, with D possibly being TRBD1 (5 bases). Germline lookup yields CDR1 MNHNS and CDR2 SASEGT. This CDR3 has 15 amino acids. The CDR3 nucleotides read TGTGCCATCAGTGAAGAACAGGCGATTAATCAGCCCCAGCATTTT. This sequence encodes CAISEEQAINQPQHF.

The rearrangement joins TRBV19 to TRBJ1-5, with D possibly matching TRBD1 (6 bases). V was trimmed by 6 bases and J by 3 bases, leaving 12 bases between them. CDR3 length equals 14 residues. Germline CDR1 is LNHDA and CDR2 is SQIVND (reference sequence). The CDR3 nucleotides read TGTGCCAGTAGCGACCGGGACATCAATCAGCCCCAGCATTTT. Encoded protein: CASSDRDINQPQHF. The whole variable domain, remainder taken from reference TRBV19 and TRBJ1-5, is DGGITQSPKYLFRKEGQNVTLSCEQNLNHDAMYWYRQDPGQGLRLIYYSQIVNDFQKGDIAEGYSVSREKKESFPLTVTSAQKNPTAFYLCASSDRDINQPQHFGDGTRLSIL.

V usage is TRBV28 and J usage is TRBJ2-3; D might be TRBD2 (8 bases). Between the trimmed V and J ends, which lost 3 bases and 2 bases, there was a span of 24 bases. CDR3 length equals 19 residues. The germline V gene encodes CDR1 MDHEN and CDR2 SYDVKM. The CDR3 loop is CASSFDFGRGPSTTDTQYF. The CDR3 region has the DNA TGTGCCAGCAGTTTTGATTTCGGGAGGGGGCCCTCCACCACAGATACGCAGTATTTT.

The chain recombines TRBV7-7 with TRBJ1-2, with D hard to call. The CDR3 has 17 residues. Germline loops: CDR1 SSHAT, CDR2 FNYEAQ (reference sequence). V lost 1 base and J lost 7, with 22 bases in between. The CDR3 sequence: CASSLGNQVTRPSGYTF. The CDR3 DNA is TGTGCCAGCAGCTTAGGAAACCAAGTGACCCGTCCCTCTGGCTACACCTTC.

The CDR3: CAWSAEDGYTF. DNA of the CDR3: TGTGCCTGGAGTGCAGAGGATGGCTACACCTTC. V usage is TRBV30 and J usage is TRBJ1-2; D remains ambiguous. V was clipped by 1 base and J by 6 bases, with 6 bases between them. The CDR3 spans 11 residues. CDR1 is GTSNPN, CDR2 SVGIG, per germline (reference sequence).

The chain combines TRBV19 with TRBJ2-7; D remains ambiguous. The CDR3 contains 15 residues. Per germline, CDR1 LNHDA and CDR2 SQIVND (reference sequence). V was cut by 3 bases and J by 0 bases, with 12 bases left in between. The CDR3 DNA sequence: TGTGCCAGTAGTATCGTGGCAGGCCGCTCCTACGAGCAGTACTTC. Translated: CASSIVAGRSYEQYF.

This chain links TRBV7-1 with TRBJ1-1, with D possibly matching TRBD1 (6 bases). TRBV7-1 is known as an ORF, though its function is uncertain. The V end was cut by 5 bases, the J end by 4 bases, with 14 bases between. CDR3 size: 14 residues. CDR3 nucleotide sequence: TGTGCCAGCAGCGGACGACAGGCCCTCACTGAAGCTTTCTTT. This translates into CASSGRQALTEAFF.

V usage is TRBV7-4 and J usage is TRBJ2-1; D gene unclear. CDR3 length: 13 residues. With 1 base removed from V and 8 bases from J, the gap between germline ends came to 9 bases. Germline V CDR1 and CDR2: SGHVT, SQSDAQ. CDR3 loop: CASSLVLSYEQFF. CDR3 nucleotide sequence: TGTGCCAGCAGCTTAGTCTTAAGTTATGAGCAGTTCTTC.

The chain links TRBV11-3 to TRBJ1-2, with D possibly TRBD1 on 6 matching bases. CDR3 length: 16 amino acids. Germline CDR1 reads SGHNT; CDR2 reads YENEEA. V lost 6 bases and J 2 bases, leaving 19 bases between the germline ends. The CDR3 sequence: CASSWPFHQGNYGYTF. For the CDR3, the DNA is TGTGCCAGCAGTTGGCCCTTCCACCAGGGGAACTATGGCTACACCTTC.

This clone rates as medium-sized. The chain is built from TRBV11-3 and TRBJ2-5; 7 bases line up with TRBD1. The CDR3 is made up of 15 amino acids. Germline values: CDR1 SGHNT, CDR2 YENEEA. The V segment lost 5 bases and the J segment 2 bases; nucleotides outside the gene matches: 8. As DNA, the CDR3 is TGTGCCAGCAGCAACCGACAGGGTGCTCAAGAGACCCAGTACTTC. Protein: CASSNRQGAQETQYF.

The rearrangement joins TRBV6-8 to TRBJ2-5, with D perhaps being TRBD1 or TRBD2 (6 bases each). Germline CDR1 and CDR2: MNHGY and SAAAGT. The CDR3 extends over 14 amino acids. V shed 10 bases and J shed 5 bases, with 20 bases lying between them. The CDR3, as DNA: TGTGCCATCAGGGGAGGACCAGGTGTGGAGACCCAGTACTTC. This gives the protein CAIRGGPGVETQYF.

This rearrangement joins TRBV6-7 to TRBJ1-2, with unresolved D. TRBV6-7 is reported as an ORF; its role is uncertain. V dropped 5 bases and J dropped 11 bases, with 12 bases sitting between them. This CDR3 is built from 11 residues. CDR3 nucleotide sequence: TGTGCCAGCAGTAGAGCTAGCAGATACACCTTC. Encoded protein: CASSRASRYTF.

The rearrangement links TRBV29-1 to TRBJ2-6; D not resolved. Trimming took off 5 bases at V and 0 bases at J, with 8 bases between the two ends. Looked up from germline, CDR1 is SQVTM and CDR2 is ANQGSEA. CDR3 length: 14 residues. Here the CDR3 DNA reads TGCAGCGTTAGGCCGACCTCTGGGGCCAACGTCCTGACTTTC. This sequence encodes CSVRPTSGANVLTF.

This chain connects TRBV29-1 to TRBJ1-1; a weak D match, TRBD1 (6 bases). CDR3 size: 13 residues. V lost 7 bases and J lost 1, with 13 bases in between. The germline V gene has CDR1 SQVTM and CDR2 ANQGSEA. DNA for the CDR3: TGCAGCGCAAACCAGGGGTGGAACACTGAAGCTTTCTTT. It is translated as CSANQGWNTEAFF.

On this clone: One end of the junction does not line up with germline, which may come from a read error. This chain joins TRBV11-3 and TRBJ2-7; 8 nucleotides agree with TRBD1. Germline CDR1 is SGHNT and CDR2 is YENEEA. This CDR3 comprises 16 residues. This CDR3 reads CASSASSQGALYEQYF. CDR3 coding DNA: TGTGCCAGCAGCGCTTCCTCTCAGGGGGCGTTATACGAGCAGTATTTC.

V usage is TRBV28 and J usage is TRBJ2-1, with TRBD1 matching 7 bases. Germline V lookup: CDR1 MDHEN, CDR2 SYDVKM. CDR3 length: 19 residues. The V segment lost 3 bases and the J segment 0 bases; nucleotides outside the gene matches: 14. The CDR3 loop is CASSFKLFGRDSSYNEQFF. The CDR3 nucleotides are TGTGCCAGCAGTTTTAAGCTTTTTGGCCGGGACAGCTCCTACAATGAGCAGTTCTTC.

There are a few counts of this clone. This sequence joins TRBV11-3 and TRBJ2-1, with a possible D match to TRBD1 (6 bases). The V end lost 5 bases, the J end lost 5 bases, and 16 bases lay between the germline ends. The CDR3 runs to 15 residues. Germline CDR1 and CDR2: SGHNT and YENEEA. The CDR3 nucleotides read TGTGCCAGCAGCCACAGGGAGATGCCTCACAATGAGCAGTTCTTC. Protein: CASSHREMPHNEQFF.

The J gene is TRBJ1-1, the V gene TRBV11-3; D ambiguous. V was pared by 1 base and J by 0 bases, with 12 bases between. The CDR3 contains 16 residues. The germline CDR1 and CDR2 sequences are SGHNT and YENEEA. The CDR3 region has the DNA TGTGCCAGCAGCTTAGGGGCAGGACTTATGAACACTGAAGCTTTCTTT. As protein: CASSLGAGLMNTEAFF.

The V and J genes are TRBV25-1 and TRBJ1-6; 9 bases align to TRBD1. The CDR3 consists of 15 residues. Germline V gene lookup returns CDR1 MGHDK and CDR2 SYGVNS. Germline trimming cut 6 bases from V and 0 bases from J; bases unmatched to any gene: 0. This CDR3 reads CASRDRGSYNSPLHF. CDR3 DNA: TGTGCCAGCAGGGACAGGGGCTCCTATAATTCACCCCTCCACTTT.

The chain is built from TRBV5-1 and TRBJ1-3; D not certain. CDR3 length equals 15 residues. Germline CDR1 is SGHRS and CDR2 is YFSETQ. V was trimmed by 5 bases and J by 0 bases, leaving 12 bases between them. The DNA for the CDR3 is TGCGCCAGCAGGGGCGGGAGTCTCTCTGGAAACACCATATATTTT. Translation: CASRGGSLSGNTIYF.

The rearrangement uses TRBV28 and TRBJ1-2; D may be TRBD1 (6 bases). The CDR3 has 14 amino acids. The germline V and J ends were trimmed by 5 bases and 4 bases, with 14 bases remaining between them. Germline V gene lookup returns CDR1 MDHEN and CDR2 SYDVKM. The CDR3 DNA sequence: TGTGCCAGCAGTCCCGGACAGCCGAGCTATGGCTACACCTTC. This sequence encodes CASSPGQPSYGYTF.

The J gene is TRBJ2-1, the V gene TRBV6-8, with 8 bases that match TRBD2. The ends lost 5 bases at V and 0 bases at J; junction bases unmatched: 6. Germline CDR1 MNHGY, CDR2 SAAAGT. CDR3 length equals 16 residues. The CDR3 coding sequence is TGTGCCAGCAGTAGCGGGGGAAAAAGCTCCTACAATGAGCAGTTCTTC. Translated: CASSSGGKSSYNEQFF.

The V gene is TRBV28, the J gene TRBJ1-5; D is perhaps TRBD1 (6 bases). V gave up 5 bases and J gave up 1 base, with 9 bases separating them. Germline assignment: CDR1 MDHEN and CDR2 SYDVKM. CDR3 length: 14 amino acids. CDR3 region: CASSLGQSNQPQHF. CDR3 coding DNA: TGTGCCAGCAGTCTAGGACAGAGCAATCAGCCCCAGCATTTT.